This TCR beta chain derives from a study of shared clonotypes between healthy human individuals. The table came from immunoSEQ multiplex PCR; TCRdb's copy has only in-frame clones and leaves some out. The sample comprises approximately 2.3 million clones, 93% of which are singletons, and about 0.41% rests with the top ten. A note on this clone: Its antigen is currently unknown.

Overall study results and limits: Among a few donors, about 5% of naive CD4 clonotypes were found in common.

Caucasian adults residing in Nashville, Tennessee made up all the donors. The receptor was derived from a man aged 18 to 29 in good health. Some clones in this sample may be carry-over from other donors' samples. Sequencing input: naive CD4+ T cells from PBMCs. Subset reported: CD45RA+ positively selected.

As DNA, the CDR3 is TGTGCCAGCAGTTTTTCAGGGGGGACCGGGGAGCTGTTTTTT. It specifies CASSFSGGTGELFF. The rearrangement joins TRBV27 to TRBJ2-2, with a weak D call TRBD1 (7 bases). Germline-derived CDR1 and CDR2 are MNHEY and SMNVEV (reference sequence). V lost 3 bases and J 5 bases, leaving 10 bases between the germline ends. The length of the CDR3 is 14 residues.